This TCR beta chain is drawn from a study of cytomegalovirus exposure and HLA in healthy donors. It was with 60 Vbeta and 13 Jbeta primers that the PCR ran. The table came from immunoSEQ multiplex PCR; TCRdb's copy has only in-frame clones and leaves some out. The data show 150,000 to 200,000 clones, with approximately 79% seen just once and 1.9% held by the top ten. Losses at the gene ends were 5 bases for V and 5 bases for J; bases not matched to a gene: 16. This CDR3 comprises 18 residues. The V gene's germline CDR1 is SGHTA and CDR2 FQGNSA. V usage is TRBV7-2 and J usage is TRBJ2-3, with 10 bases matching TRBD2. The sequence was collected from a human donor in good health. Sequences were obtained from PBMCs. In DNA, the CDR3 is TGTGCCAGCAGCAGACGAGCGGGGGGGCAAGTTTCAAGAGATACGCAGTATTTT. This sequence encodes CASSRRAGGQVSRDTQYF.